This passage covers 18 T cell receptor beta chains from one sample sequenced in a study of breast tumors, draining lymph nodes, adjacent tissues. One entry per CDR3 protein results from TCRdb running MiXCR on the multiplex PCR reads. The repertoire holds 83,000 or so distinct CDR3 sequences, with approximately 19% as singletons. The lymph nodes were axillary draining lymph nodes from breast cancer patients. The source material was axillary lymph node tissue. Receptors originate from a female donor with breast cancer. Some clones in this sample may be carry-over from other donors' samples.

Of note for this clonotype: This may be a read error: a much more frequent sequence differs by one nucleotide. V usage is TRBV5-1 and J usage is TRBJ2-5; possible D gene TRBD1, 6 bases. CDR1 SGHRS and CDR2 YFSETQ come from the germline V gene. The CDR3 consists of 16 residues. In nucleotides, the CDR3 is TGCGCCGGCAGCTTGGGGTCTGGCAGGGGCCAAGAGACCCAGTACTTC. It specifies CAGSLGSGRGQETQYF.

This clonotype occurred many times. The V call is TRBV9, the J call TRBJ2-5, with 7 bases aligning to TRBD1. J lost 4 bases, V lost 0 bases, and 6 bases had no gene match. This CDR3 is built from 15 residues. The germline V gene has CDR1 SGDLS and CDR2 YYNGEE. In nucleotides, the CDR3 is TGTGCCAGCAGCGTAGGTGGGAGACAGGGAGAGACCCAGTACTTC. This translates into CASSVGGRQGETQYF.

A word on this clonotype: A much more abundant neighbour one base away suggests this may be a read error. This rearrangement joins TRBV7-7 to TRBJ2-3; the D gene is possibly TRBD2 (6 bases). Germline V gene lookup returns CDR1 SSHAT and CDR2 FNYEAQ (reference sequence). The CDR3 runs 13 residues. The CDR3 coding sequence is TGTGCTAGCAGCCCCTCGGGAGTAAATACGCGGTATTTT. Protein: CASSPSGVNTRYF.

Many counts were recorded for this clonotype. The chain couples TRBV29-1 to TRBJ2-1, with D unresolved. There are 15 residues in the CDR3. Germline assignment: CDR1 SQVTM and CDR2 ANQGSEA. The V and J ends lost 7 bases and 0 bases respectively, with 16 bases between them. CDR3 protein: CSALPTGYSYNEQFF. CDR3 DNA sequence: TGCAGCGCCCTACCGACTGGTTACTCCTACAATGAGCAGTTCTTC.

This clonotype was recorded many times. This chain uses TRBV20-1 with TRBJ1-2; maybe TRBD1 (5 bases). Germline V gives CDR1 DFQATT, CDR2 SNEGSKA (reference sequence). V lost 0 bases to trimming and J lost 8 bases, with 13 bases between them. This CDR3 has 13 residues. The CDR3 DNA sequence: TGCAGTGCTAGAGATGGGGGAATTGCGGGCTACACCTTC. Translation gives CSARDGGIAGYTF.

This clonotype was found many times. The rearrangement links TRBV14 to TRBJ2-7, with D possibly TRBD2 on 5 matching bases. CDR1 SGHDN and CDR2 FVKESK come from the germline V gene. The CDR3 is made up of 15 amino acids. V was cut by 0 bases and J by 5 bases, with 14 bases left in between. DNA of the CDR3: TGTGCCAGCAGCCAAGATATGAGGGTCAGGAACGAGCAGTACTTC. It translates to CASSQDMRVRNEQYF.

This clonotype has more than one count but fewer than ten. This chain links TRBV3-1 with TRBJ2-3; D ambiguous. The V end lost 0 bases, the J end lost 2 bases, and 9 bases lay between the germline ends. This CDR3 is 15 amino acids long. Germline lookup yields CDR1 LGHDT and CDR2 YNNKEL (reference sequence). The CDR3 nucleotides read TGTGCCAGCAGCCAAGACCCGGTACTCACAGATACGCAGTATTTT. This codes for CASSQDPVLTDTQYF.

Many counts were recorded for this clonotype. As DNA, the CDR3 is TGCAGTGCTAGTCGCCTCCAGAATGAGCAGTTCTTC. Its protein product is CSASRLQNEQFF. V is TRBV20-1 and J is TRBJ2-1; unclear D gene. With 3 bases removed from V and 7 bases from J, the gap between germline ends came to 10 bases. The CDR3 runs 12 residues. Germline CDR1 is DFQATT and CDR2 is SNEGSKA (reference sequence).

Comment on this clonotype: One end of the junction is discordant with germline, which a read error may explain. The chain recombines TRBV10-3 with TRBJ2-1; D uncertain. CDR1 and CDR2 (germline): ENHRY, SYGVKD. The CDR3 totals 13 residues. The CDR3 sequence: CAIRPHPNDEQFF. In nucleotides, the CDR3 is TGCGCCATCAGGCCGCACCCAAACGATGAGCAGTTCTTC.

This clonotype was counted ten times or more. The V call is TRBV20-1, the J call TRBJ1-6, with D unclear. V was cut by 0 bases and J by 7 bases, with 7 bases left in between. CDR1 and CDR2 from the germline V gene are DFQATT and SNEGSKA (reference sequence). This CDR3 region has 13 residues. The CDR3: CSARDSSNSPLHF. The CDR3 region has the DNA TGCAGTGCTAGAGACAGCTCCAATTCACCCCTCCACTTT.

This clonotype was picked up many times. This chain connects TRBV5-1 to TRBJ2-7; a possible D gene is TRBD2 (6 bases). This CDR3 is 15 amino acids long. The germline V gene has CDR1 SGHRS and CDR2 YFSETQ. Trimming stripped 2 bases from V and 0 bases from J, with 12 bases between. The CDR3 loop is CASSLSGLSSYEQYF. CDR3 coding DNA: TGCGCCAGCAGCTTAAGCGGGTTGAGCTCCTACGAGCAGTACTTC.

Many counts were recorded for this clonotype. V gene TRBV4-1 combines with J gene TRBJ2-3; 11 nucleotides align to TRBD2. CDR3 length: 16 residues. J gave up 4 bases and V 3 bases, and 6 bases lay outside the gene matches. Germline V gene data show CDR1 as MGHRA and CDR2 as YSYEKL. The CDR3 region is CASSQGLAAWSDTQYF. CDR3 bases: TGCGCCAGCAGCCAGGGACTAGCGGCTTGGTCAGATACGCAGTATTTT.

This clonotype was recorded at least ten times. V and J are TRBV11-2 and TRBJ2-7; no definite D call. The V and J ends lost 1 base and 3 bases respectively, with 10 bases between them. The CDR3 is 14 residues long. Germline V gene data show CDR1 as SGHAT and CDR2 as FQNNGV. The CDR3 sequence is CASSLGDRYYEQYF. The DNA of the CDR3 is TGTGCCAGCAGCTTAGGAGACCGATACTACGAGCAGTACTTC.

This clonotype occurred many times. The chain has TRBV6-6 and TRBJ1-2; possible D gene TRBD1, 6 bases. This CDR3 is built from 13 residues. Germline CDR1 reads MNHNY; CDR2 reads SVGAGI (reference sequence). Trimming left V 5 bases short and J 12 bases short, with 19 bases between. CDR3 loop: CASSLGGEGHNTF. As DNA, the CDR3 is TGTGCCAGCAGTCTAGGGGGAGAGGGACATAACACCTTC.

This clonotype appeared a few times. This chain connects TRBV4-3 to TRBJ2-1, with TRBD2 matching over 16 bases. The CDR3 spans 20 residues. Germline values: CDR1 LGHNA, CDR2 YSLEER. Germline trimming cut 0 bases from V and 9 bases from J; bases unmatched to any gene: 14. The CDR3 reads CASSQEVPVQGLAGGPEQFF. CDR3 DNA sequence: TGCGCCAGCAGCCAAGAAGTTCCGGTACAGGGACTAGCGGGAGGGCCTGAGCAGTTCTTC.

This clonotype was picked up many times. V usage is TRBV20-1 and J usage is TRBJ2-2; D call uncertain. The CDR3 loop spans 15 amino acids. The V end was cut by 1 base, the J end by 4 bases, with 13 bases between. Germline V lookup: CDR1 DFQATT, CDR2 SNEGSKA (reference sequence). This chain's CDR3 is CSARVEVPATGELFF. The CDR3, as DNA: TGCAGTGCTAGAGTGGAAGTTCCCGCCACCGGGGAGCTGTTTTTT.

In its sample, this clonotype was seen many times. CDR3 amino acids: CSAPGPNTGELFF. DNA for the CDR3: TGCAGTGCCCCGGGACCTAACACCGGGGAGCTGTTTTTT. This chain joins TRBV20-1 and TRBJ2-2, with D tentatively TRBD1 or TRBD2 (5 bases each). Trimming cost V 6 bases and J 2 bases, with 10 bases left between them. Germline V gene lookup returns CDR1 DFQATT and CDR2 SNEGSKA (reference sequence). The CDR3 runs 13 residues.

This clonotype was seen many times. The V call is TRBV7-2, the J call TRBJ2-7; 10 nucleotides line up with TRBD1. CDR1 is SGHTA and CDR2 is FQGNSA in the germline V gene. With 5 bases clipped from V and 0 bases from J, the junction kept 7 bases outside the gene matches. This CDR3 has 16 residues. Here the CDR3 DNA reads TGTGCCAGCAGCATATCCGGGACAGGGGCCTCCTACGAGCAGTACTTC. It translates to CASSISGTGASYEQYF.